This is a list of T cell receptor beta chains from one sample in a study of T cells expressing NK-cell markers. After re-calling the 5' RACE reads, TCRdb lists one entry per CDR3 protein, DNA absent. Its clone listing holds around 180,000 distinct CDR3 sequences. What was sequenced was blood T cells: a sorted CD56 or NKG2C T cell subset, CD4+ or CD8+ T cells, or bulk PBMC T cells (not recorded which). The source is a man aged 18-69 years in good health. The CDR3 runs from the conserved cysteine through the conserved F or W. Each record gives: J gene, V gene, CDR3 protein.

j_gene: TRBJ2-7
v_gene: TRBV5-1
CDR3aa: CASQGAVEQYF

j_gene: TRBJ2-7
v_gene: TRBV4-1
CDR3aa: CASSPQGFSYEQYF

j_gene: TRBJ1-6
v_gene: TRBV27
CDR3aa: CASSLGSANSPLHF

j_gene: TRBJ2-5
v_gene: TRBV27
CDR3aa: CASSAVQETQYF

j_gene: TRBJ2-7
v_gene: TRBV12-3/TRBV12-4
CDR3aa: CASSLGPPGVGTEQYF

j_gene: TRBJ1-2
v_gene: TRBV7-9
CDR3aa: CASSSTDRVRDGYTF

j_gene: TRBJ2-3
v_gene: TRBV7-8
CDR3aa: CASSARWGDQSTDTQYF

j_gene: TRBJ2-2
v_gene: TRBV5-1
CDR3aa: CASSLASGGFTGELFF

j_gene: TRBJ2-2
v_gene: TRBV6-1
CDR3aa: CASSRGGGTGELFF

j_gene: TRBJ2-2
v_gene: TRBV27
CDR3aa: CASSFLGLAGNTGELFF

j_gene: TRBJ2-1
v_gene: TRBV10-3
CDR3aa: CAISKVLAGELDEQFF

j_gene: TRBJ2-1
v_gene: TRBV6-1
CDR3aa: CASSPVYDSVGEQFF

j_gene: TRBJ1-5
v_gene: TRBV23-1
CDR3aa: CASGGASNQPQHF

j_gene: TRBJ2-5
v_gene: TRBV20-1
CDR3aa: CSAGGGQRQETQYF

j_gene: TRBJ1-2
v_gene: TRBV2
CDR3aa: CASSERGNFYGYTF

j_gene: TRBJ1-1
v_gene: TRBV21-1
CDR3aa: CASSKPEVRTGGTEAFF

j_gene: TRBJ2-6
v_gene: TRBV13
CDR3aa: CASSLVEGTTSGANVLTF

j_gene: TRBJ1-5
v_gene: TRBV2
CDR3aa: CASSHEPGRGDWGDQPQHF

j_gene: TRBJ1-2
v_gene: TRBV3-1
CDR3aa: CASGTPRQGTYGYTF

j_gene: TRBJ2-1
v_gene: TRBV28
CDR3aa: CASSVPFTSGGARYNEQFF

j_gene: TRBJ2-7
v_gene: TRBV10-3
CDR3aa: CAISEPGGYEQYF

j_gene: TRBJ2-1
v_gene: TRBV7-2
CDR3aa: CASSLGAALSYNEQFF

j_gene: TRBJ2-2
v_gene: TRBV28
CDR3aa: CASSFLQGTGELFF

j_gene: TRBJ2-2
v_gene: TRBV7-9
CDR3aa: CASSLPTGELFF

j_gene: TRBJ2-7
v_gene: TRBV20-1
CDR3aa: CSARDRTVPNGEQYF

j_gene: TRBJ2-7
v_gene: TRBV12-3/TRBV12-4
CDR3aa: CASSSTSPDEQYF

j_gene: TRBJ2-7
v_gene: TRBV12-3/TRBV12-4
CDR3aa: CASFMIDSYEQYF

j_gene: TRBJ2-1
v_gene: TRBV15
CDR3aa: CATSRDPLAGADNEQFF

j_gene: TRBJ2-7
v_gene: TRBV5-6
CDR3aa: CASSFPFDNSYEQYF

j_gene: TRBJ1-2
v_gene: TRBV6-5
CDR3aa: CASITQGQGRTPYTF

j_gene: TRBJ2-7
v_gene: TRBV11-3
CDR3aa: CASSPHRLQGRPYEQYF

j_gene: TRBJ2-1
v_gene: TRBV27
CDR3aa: CASGALGQGAWEQFF

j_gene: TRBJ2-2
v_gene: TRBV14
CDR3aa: CASSHYTGELFF

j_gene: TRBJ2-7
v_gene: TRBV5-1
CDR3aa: CASSSHTDSYEQYF

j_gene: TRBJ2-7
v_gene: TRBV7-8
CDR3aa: CASKGLGNEQYF

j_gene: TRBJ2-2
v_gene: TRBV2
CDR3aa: CASTGRSGELFF

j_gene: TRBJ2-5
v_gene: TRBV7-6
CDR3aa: CASSLGLSSETQYF

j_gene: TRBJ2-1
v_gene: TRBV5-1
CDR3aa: CASSTGTSGGISSYNEQFF

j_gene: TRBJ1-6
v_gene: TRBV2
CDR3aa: CASSNTAGTTNSPLHF

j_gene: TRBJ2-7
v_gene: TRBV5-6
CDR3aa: CASSFTPGAPYEQYF

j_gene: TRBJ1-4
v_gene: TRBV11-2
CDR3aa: CASSQGRGQGALWREKLFF

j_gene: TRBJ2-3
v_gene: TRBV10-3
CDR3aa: CAIGLTSGSTDTQYF